These 30 T cell receptor beta chains came from one sample sequenced in a study of vaccination and CD4 T cells after COVID-19. Researchers used the Oncomine TCR Beta short-read assay to sequence DNA from cultured CD4+ T cells. TCRdb processed the PCR reads anew with MiXCR; each CDR3 protein has one entry. The sample carries around 19,000 distinct CDR3 sequences, about 40% recorded once. The treatment: approximately nine-day PBMC culture with coronavirus spike peptide pools or control peptides (ViraFEST assay). Which antigens these TCRs recognize remains unknown. The sample taken for sequencing was CD4+ T cells from blood, cultured in vitro. The receptor source for this set is a human donor who had recovered from COVID-19.

This clonotype was detected only a few times. The genes are TRBV4-1 and TRBJ2-5; D may match TRBD1 or TRBD2 (5 bases each). The germline V gene encodes CDR1 MGHRA and CDR2 YSYEKL. This CDR3 has 15 residues. Trimming left V 0 bases short and J 2 bases short, with 10 bases between. CDR3 residues: CASSQDPGRQETQYF. The CDR3 nucleotides are TGCGCCAGCAGCCAAGATCCGGGACGACAAGAGACCCAGTACTTC.

This chain connects TRBV12-3 or TRBV12-4 to TRBJ2-1; possible D gene TRBD1, 5 bases. V lost 6 bases to trimming and J lost 10 bases, with 13 bases between them. The CDR3 length is 12 residues. The CDR3 region is CASSKTPGEQFF. The DNA for the CDR3 is TGTGCCAGCAGCAAGACCCCAGGGGAGCAGTTCTTC.

The chain employs TRBV18 and TRBJ1-2, with 9 bases that match TRBD1. The germline CDR1 and CDR2 sequences are KGHSH and LQKENI. V lost 3 bases to trimming and J lost 8 bases; unmatched junction nucleotides: 10. This CDR3 region has 15 residues. The CDR3 is CASSPRDRASTGYTF. The CDR3 coding sequence is TGTGCCAGCTCACCCCGGGACAGGGCTTCCACGGGCTACACCTTC.

Only a few counts were recorded for this clonotype. The V gene is TRBV6-1, the J gene TRBJ2-7; 11 positions match TRBD1. The CDR3 has 15 amino acids. V lost 5 bases, J lost 1 base, and 4 bases stayed unmatched. Germline V lookup: CDR1 MNHNS, CDR2 SASEGT. For the CDR3, the DNA is TGTGCCAGCAGTAGGGGGACAGGGGGTTCCTACGAGCAGTACTTC. Protein: CASSRGTGGSYEQYF.

This clonotype showed up just once. Sequence at one end of the junction differs from germline and may be a read error. The chain couples TRBV6-5 to TRBJ1-5; 7 positions agree with TRBD1. CDR1 and CDR2 (germline): MNHEY, SVGAGI. The CDR3 is 12 amino acids. CDR3 in DNA: TGTGCCAGCAGTTACTCAGGGGGCACGCGGGATTTT. Encoded protein: CASSYSGGTRDF.

J is TRBJ1-5 and V is TRBV20-1; D perhaps matches TRBD1 (6 bases). V was cut by 3 bases and J by 3 bases, with 9 bases left in between. The germline gives CDR1 DFQATT, CDR2 SNEGSKA (reference sequence). This CDR3 comprises 13 residues. The CDR3 region is CSASRGDNQPQHF. The CDR3 DNA reads TGCAGTGCTAGTAGGGGGGACAATCAGCCCCAGCATTTT.

This clonotype has only a few counts. The chain combines TRBV24-1 with TRBJ2-3, with 11 bases aligning to TRBD2. V trimming: 5 bases; J trimming: 1 base; junction bases outside the gene matches: 4. This CDR3 has 16 residues. Germline CDR1 reads KGHDR; CDR2 reads SFDVKD. CDR3 sequence reads: CATSASGRRRTDTQYF. Written as DNA, the CDR3 is TGTGCCACCAGTGCTAGCGGGAGGCGACGCACAGATACGCAGTATTTT.

This clonotype was picked up a small number of times. The J gene is TRBJ2-5, the V gene TRBV20-1; D possibly uses TRBD1 or TRBD2 (5 bases each). This CDR3 spans 11 amino acids. Germline CDR1 and CDR2: DFQATT and SNEGSKA (reference sequence). The CDR3 DNA is TGCGGGGGAGTTCGTTCAGAGACCCAGTACTTC. Its translation is CGGVRSETQYF.

The CDR3 here is CSANPVTSGANTGELFF. The CDR3 DNA is TGCAGTGCTAACCCAGTGACTAGCGGGGCAAACACCGGGGAGCTGTTTTTT. The chain couples TRBV20-1 to TRBJ2-2, with 11 bases lining up with TRBD2. V trimming: 4 bases; J trimming: 2 bases; junction bases outside the gene matches: 9. The CDR3 sequence is 17 residues long. CDR1 is DFQATT, CDR2 SNEGSKA, per germline (reference sequence).

This clonotype was counted a few times. The chain has TRBV20-1 and TRBJ2-1; 8 bases are a match to TRBD2. V shed 6 bases and J 8 bases; nucleotides not matched to a gene: 12. This CDR3 region has 14 residues. Per the germline V gene, CDR1 is DFQATT and CDR2 is SNEGSKA (reference sequence). Here the CDR3 reads CSADPGLGMHEQFF. CDR3 in DNA: TGCAGTGCCGACCCGGGACTAGGTATGCATGAGCAGTTCTTC.

Only a few counts were recorded for this clonotype. This sequence joins TRBV19 and TRBJ1-2; D may be TRBD1 (6 bases). This CDR3 has 13 amino acids. CDR1 and CDR2 from the germline V gene are LNHDA and SQIVND (reference sequence). V lost 5 bases and J 4 bases, leaving 11 bases between the germline ends. CDR3 nucleotide sequence: TGTGCCAGTAGTCAGACAGGCATCTATGGCTACACCTTC. Amino acid sequence: CASSQTGIYGYTF.

The V call is TRBV6-5, the J call TRBJ2-7; 13 bases align to TRBD2. V gave up 4 bases and J gave up 6 bases; unmatched junction bases: 3. Germline lookup yields CDR1 MNHEY and CDR2 SVGAGI. This CDR3 contains 14 residues. For the CDR3, the DNA is TGTGCCAGCAGTTTTCGGACTAGCGGGAGCGAGCAGTACTTC. It codes for CASSFRTSGSEQYF.

There are a few counts of this clonotype. The chain employs TRBV19 and TRBJ1-5; D is possibly TRBD1 (5 bases). Germline-derived CDR1 and CDR2 are LNHDA and SQIVND (reference sequence). V lost 5 bases, J lost 3 bases, and 17 bases lay in between. The CDR3 has 16 amino acids. The CDR3 is CASSSTGQGVNQPQHF. The DNA of the CDR3 is TGTGCCAGTAGTTCCACGGGGCAGGGCGTCAATCAGCCCCAGCATTTT.

The V gene is TRBV20-1, the J gene TRBJ2-3, with D unclear. Between the trimmed V and J ends, which lost 1 base and 1 base, there was a span of 18 bases. This CDR3 comprises 17 residues. Germline V lookup: CDR1 DFQATT, CDR2 SNEGSKA (reference sequence). CDR3 bases: TGCAGTGCTAGAGGTCCAAGGGCCCCCCGGGGCACAGATACGCAGTATTTT. Protein: CSARGPRAPRGTDTQYF.

The V and J genes are TRBV4-3 and TRBJ2-7, with TRBD2 matching over 9 bases. Trimming took 0 bases from V and 7 from J; bases not matched to a gene: 7. Germline CDR1 reads LGHNA; CDR2 reads YSLEER. The CDR3 totals 15 residues. CDR3 DNA: TGCGCCAGCAGCCAAGATCATACTAGCGGGCGGGAGCAGTACTTC. This gives the protein CASSQDHTSGREQYF.

The genes are TRBV20-1 and TRBJ1-6; TRBD1 agrees at 7 bases. V trimming: 5 bases; J trimming: 7 bases; junction bases outside the gene matches: 11. The CDR3 extends over 15 amino acids. CDR1 and CDR2 from the germline V gene are DFQATT and SNEGSKA (reference sequence). Here the CDR3 DNA reads TGCAGTGCTCGCGGGACAGAAGCGAAGAATTCACCCCTCCACTTT. It codes for CSARGTEAKNSPLHF.

This chain joins TRBV6-1 and TRBJ2-5; D not certain. There are 14 residues in the CDR3. The V and J ends lost 5 bases and 2 bases respectively, with 12 bases between them. Per the germline V gene, CDR1 is MNHNS and CDR2 is SASEGT. CDR3 in amino acids: CASSTRQLQETQYF. CDR3 sequence (DNA): TGTGCCAGCAGTACCCGACAACTACAAGAGACCCAGTACTTC.

The CDR3 DNA sequence: TGTGCCAGCAGCTTGTACCAAGAGACCCAGTACTTC. Translated, it gives CASSLYQETQYF. The chain uses TRBV7-2 and TRBJ2-5, with D hard to call. The CDR3 length is 12 residues. With 3 bases removed from V and 0 bases from J, the gap between germline ends came to 2 bases. The germline gives CDR1 SGHTA, CDR2 FQGNSA.

V gene TRBV6-2 or TRBV6-3 combines with J gene TRBJ1-1; D uncertain. Germline V CDR1 and CDR2: MNHEY, SVGEGT. This CDR3 spans 13 amino acids. Trimming left V 6 bases short and J 4 bases short, with 12 bases between. This chain's CDR3 is CASRPTTGTEAFF. CDR3 DNA: TGTGCCAGCAGACCCACAACGGGCACTGAAGCTTTCTTT.

The chain carries TRBV28 and TRBJ1-1, with D maybe TRBD1 (6 bases). CDR3 size: 13 residues. Trimming cost V 4 bases and J 3 bases, with 9 bases left between them. Germline CDR1 is MDHEN and CDR2 is SYDVKM. CDR3: CASSWTEYTEAFF. DNA of the CDR3: TGTGCCAGCAGTTGGACAGAATACACTGAAGCTTTCTTT.

The chain employs TRBV7-3 and TRBJ2-1; tentative D call: TRBD1 (6 bases). Trimming removed 5 bases at V and 9 bases at J, with 11 bases between. The CDR3 length is 12 residues. Per germline, CDR1 SGHTA and CDR2 FQGTGA. The CDR3 DNA sequence: TGTGCCAGCAGCCAAGACAGGACTGAGCAGTTCTTC. Its protein product is CASSQDRTEQFF.

To note about this clonotype: Sequence at one end of the junction differs from germline and may be a read error. This chain uses TRBV20-1 with TRBJ1-1; D is ambiguous. In germline, CDR1 is DFQATT, CDR2 SNEGSKA (reference sequence). The length of the CDR3 is 13 residues. The CDR3 sequence: CGAIGRVRGEAFF. For the CDR3, the DNA is TGCGGTGCTATAGGTAGGGTTCGGGGTGAAGCTTTCTTT.

A few counts support this clonotype. This chain uses TRBV28 with TRBJ1-2, with D tentatively TRBD1 (6 bases). Between the trimmed V and J ends, which lost 6 bases and 2 bases, there was a span of 10 bases. The CDR3 has 13 residues. Germline V gene lookup returns CDR1 MDHEN and CDR2 SYDVKM. The CDR3 loop reads CASRYGTNYGYTF. Written as DNA, the CDR3 is TGTGCCAGCAGATACGGGACAAACTATGGCTACACCTTC.

The CDR3 sequence: CATSEPTGTDTQYF. The DNA for the CDR3 is TGTGCCACCAGTGAACCGACAGGCACAGATACGCAGTATTTT. V gene TRBV24-1 combines with J gene TRBJ2-3; possibly TRBD1 for D (5 bases). Germline CDR1 is KGHDR and CDR2 is SFDVKD. V was shortened by 4 bases and J by 1 base, with 8 bases between the two germline ends. The CDR3 has 14 amino acids.

V usage is TRBV28 and J usage is TRBJ2-1, with TRBD1 matching over 7 bases. This CDR3 comprises 16 residues. V dropped 11 bases and J dropped 1; count of bases not matched to a gene: 14. From germline, CDR1 is MDHEN and CDR2 SYDVKM. CDR3: CAGRQRGQSSYNEQFF. The CDR3 DNA reads TGTGCCGGACGGCAGAGGGGGCAATCTTCCTACAATGAGCAGTTCTTC. The full variable domain, its missing parts supplied by reference TRBV28 and TRBJ2-1, is DVKVTQSSRYLVKRTGEKVFLECVQDMDHENMFWYRQDPGLGLRLIYFSYDVKMKEKGDIPEGYSVSREKKERFSLILESASTNQTSMYLCAGRQRGQSSYNEQFFGPGTRLTVL.

This clonotype showed up just a few times. The chain uses TRBV28 and TRBJ1-5; 7 nucleotides align to TRBD1. Looked up from germline, CDR1 is MDHEN and CDR2 is SYDVKM. The ends lost 8 bases at V and 4 bases at J; junction bases unmatched: 14. This CDR3 has 16 residues. CDR3 sequence (DNA): TGTGCCAGCCACCCCTTCTCGACCAGGGGGAATCAGCCCCAGCATTTT. Residues: CASHPFSTRGNQPQHF.

The V gene is TRBV10-3, the J gene TRBJ1-3; D remains ambiguous. The CDR3 covers 12 residues. Trimming shortened V by 6 bases and J by 0 bases, and 3 bases separated the two germline ends. Looked up from germline, CDR1 is ENHRY and CDR2 is SYGVKD. CDR3 nucleotides: TGTGCCATCAGCAGCTCTGGAAACACCATATATTTT. It codes for CAISSSGNTIYF.

This clonotype was counted a few times. The rearrangement joins TRBV6-2 or TRBV6-3 to TRBJ1-5; unclear D gene. There are 13 residues in the CDR3. Trimming left V 8 bases short and J 3 bases short, with 11 bases between. The germline V gene encodes CDR1 MNHEY and CDR2 SVGEGT. CDR3 nucleotide sequence: TGTGCCAGCGGTCGAGGCCTCAATCAGCCCCAGCATTTT. This translates into CASGRGLNQPQHF.

This clonotype was seen a single time. The chain employs TRBV28 and TRBJ1-2; D not certain. Germline lookup yields CDR1 MDHEN and CDR2 SYDVKM. The CDR3 consists of 14 residues. Trimming pared 1 base from V and 0 bases from J, leaving 6 bases between. CDR3 bases: TGTGCCAGCAGTTTATATGGGACTAACTATGGCTACACCTTC. Amino acid sequence: CASSLYGTNYGYTF.

The chain has TRBV18 and TRBJ1-1, with TRBD1 matching 9 bases. This CDR3 region has 14 residues. In germline, CDR1 is KGHSH, CDR2 LQKENI. J gave up 0 bases and V 4 bases, and 0 bases lay outside the gene matches. The DNA of the CDR3 is TGTGCCAGCTCACGGGACAGGGTGAACACTGAAGCTTTCTTT. Translating it yields CASSRDRVNTEAFF.